The rows below give T cell receptor beta chains drawn from one sample of a study of vaccination and CD4 T cells after COVID-19. These receptors have no identified antigens. TCRdb re-called the PCR reads through MiXCR, storing one row per CDR3 protein. The data show 20,000 to 30,000 distinct CDR3 sequences, roughly 38% seen once. The material sequenced was CD4+ T cells from blood, cultured in vitro, taken about 7 months after SARS-CoV-2 vaccination. These receptors originate from a human donor who had recovered from COVID-19. The CDR3 runs from the conserved cysteine through the conserved F or W. The D gene is left open where the match is weak. The size entry is marked missing in some rows and otherwise reads once, few, many or a size class.

abundance,j_gene,d_gene,v_gene,CDR3aa,CDR3nt
NA,TRBJ2-3,NA,TRBV5-1,CASSLGLNTQYF,TGCGCCAGCAGCTTGGGTCTAAATACGCAGTATTTT
NA,TRBJ2-1,TRBD2,TRBV6-1,CASRPTASGSGYEQFF,TGTGCCAGCAGACCAACGGCCAGCGGGAGCGGGTATGAGCAGTTCTTC
NA,TRBJ2-7,NA,TRBV2,CASSEDRMRLYF,TGTGCCAGCAGTGAAGACAGGATGCGGCTGTACTTC
few,TRBJ1-2,TRBD1,TRBV7-9,CASSQTQGGYYGYTF,TGTGCCAGCAGCCAGACTCAGGGGGGCTACTATGGCTACACCTTC
NA,TRBJ2-3,NA,TRBV10-3,CAISDRADTQYF,TGTGCCATCAGTGACAGGGCAGATACGCAGTATTTT
NA,TRBJ2-3,NA,TRBV15,CATSRWGTAGATDTQYF,TGTGCCACCAGCAGATGGGGAACAGCGGGTGCCACAGATACGCAGTATTTT
NA,TRBJ1-6,NA,TRBV7-2,CASSLVRAHNSPLHF,TGTGCCAGCAGCTTAGTCCGGGCTCACAATTCACCCCTCCACTTT
few,TRBJ2-1,TRBD2,TRBV28,CASSVPGTSDEQFF,TGTGCCAGCAGTGTCCCCGGGACTAGCGATGAGCAGTTCTTC
few,TRBJ2-3,NA,TRBV7-8,CASSGGRVTQYF,TGTGCCAGCAGCGGGGGAAGGGTTACGCAGTATTTT
NA,TRBJ1-5,NA,TRBV2,CASSPEEQPQHF,TGTGCCAGCAGTCCCGAGGAACAGCCCCAGCATTTT
NA,TRBJ1-2,NA,TRBV7-2,CASSQPLRDGYTF,TGTGCCAGCAGCCAGCCCCTTCGTGATGGCTACACCTTC
few,TRBJ1-1,NA,TRBV28,CASSGQGTEAFF,TGTGCCAGCAGTGGGCAGGGGACTGAAGCTTTCTTT
few,TRBJ2-3,TRBD1,TRBV7-3,CASSLEGAYFTDTQYF,TGTGCCAGCAGCTTAGAGGGGGCTTACTTCACAGATACGCAGTATTTT
few,TRBJ2-5,NA,TRBV25-1,CASSESLYQETQYF,TGTGCCAGCAGTGAGTCCTTGTACCAAGAGACCCAGTACTTC
NA,TRBJ2-1,NA,TRBV21-1,CASSSLVGLAGLGSYNEQFF,TGTGCCAGCAGTTCTTTGGTTGGGCTAGCGGGACTTGGCTCCTACAATGAGCAGTTCTTC
few,TRBJ1-2,NA,TRBV27,CASTTTLGGPYGYTF,TGTGCCAGCACCACGACCCTAGGGGGGCCTTATGGCTACACCTTC